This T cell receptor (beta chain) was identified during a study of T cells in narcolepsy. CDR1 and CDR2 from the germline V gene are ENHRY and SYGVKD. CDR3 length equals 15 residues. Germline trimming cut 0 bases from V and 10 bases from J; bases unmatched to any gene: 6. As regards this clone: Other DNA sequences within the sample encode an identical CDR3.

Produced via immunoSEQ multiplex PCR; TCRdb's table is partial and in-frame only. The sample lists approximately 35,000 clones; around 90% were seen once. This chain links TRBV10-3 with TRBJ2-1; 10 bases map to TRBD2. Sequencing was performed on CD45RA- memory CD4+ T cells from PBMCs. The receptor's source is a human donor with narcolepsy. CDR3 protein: CAISESRLAGAEQFF. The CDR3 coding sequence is TGTGCCATCAGTGAGTCTAGGCTAGCGGGGGCCGAGCAGTTCTTC.